A single sample is the source of the 26 T cell receptor beta chains below, sequenced in a study of vaccination and CD4 T cells after COVID-19. Treatment noted: approximately nine-day PBMC culture with coronavirus spike peptide pools or control peptides (ViraFEST assay). Scientists ran DNA taken from cultured CD4+ T cells through the Oncomine TCR Beta short-read assay for sequencing. One entry per CDR3 protein, called by TCRdb with MiXCR from the PCR reads. The table includes roughly 16,000 distinct CDR3 sequences, roughly four fifths detected once. These TCRs' antigens remain unknown. This material consisted of CD4+ T cells from blood, cultured in vitro, taken after SARS-CoV-2 vaccination. Receptor source: a human donor who received a COVID-19 vaccine.

V gene TRBV23-1 combines with J gene TRBJ1-2; D gene ambiguous. TRBV23-1 is identified as an open reading frame with a role that is uncertain. CDR3 length: 12 residues. The germline V and J ends were trimmed by 3 bases and 4 bases, with 6 bases remaining between them. The CDR3 protein is CASSQPPYGYTF. CDR3 sequence (DNA): TGCGCCAGCAGTCAGCCCCCCTATGGCTACACCTTC.

The CDR3 here is CASSLVSGGATDTQYF. The CDR3 DNA follows: TGTGCCAGCAGCTTAGTGTCTGGCGGGGCAACAGATACGCAGTATTTT. The chain uses TRBV7-8 and TRBJ2-3; TRBD2 is a possible D gene (6 bases). CDR1 and CDR2 (germline): SGHVS, FQNEAQ. Trimming stripped 1 base from V and 3 bases from J, with 14 bases between. This CDR3 contains 16 residues. Full variable domain (rest looked up from reference TRBV7-8 and TRBJ2-3): GAGVSQSPRYKVAKRGQDVALRCDPISGHVSLFWYQQALGQGPEFLTYFQNEAQLDKSGLPSDRFFAERPEGSVSTLKIQRTQQEDSAVYLCASSLVSGGATDTQYFGPGTRLTVL.

The chain couples TRBV10-3 to TRBJ2-3, with a weak D call TRBD2 (5 bases). Looked up from germline, CDR1 is ENHRY and CDR2 is SYGVKD. With 2 bases removed from V and 2 bases from J, the gap between germline ends came to 8 bases. The CDR3 contains 14 residues. This chain's CDR3 is CAISEEGATDTQYF. Written as DNA, the CDR3 is TGTGCCATCAGTGAGGAGGGCGCCACAGATACGCAGTATTTT.

The chain links TRBV6-2 or TRBV6-3 to TRBJ2-2, with a weak D call TRBD1 (6 bases). With 7 bases removed from V and 7 bases from J, the gap between germline ends came to 13 bases. CDR1 is MNHEY and CDR2 is SVGEGT in the germline V gene. The CDR3 loop spans 13 amino acids. CDR3 protein: CASTGHYIGELFF. CDR3 bases: TGTGCCAGCACGGGACATTACATCGGGGAGCTGTTTTTT.

The chain uses TRBV10-1 and TRBJ1-1; the D is unclear. The CDR3 consists of 13 residues. Germline CDR1 WNHNN, CDR2 SYGVQD (reference sequence). V was clipped by 7 bases and J by 1 base, with 10 bases between them. The CDR3 protein is CASKTEENTEAFF. The CDR3 nucleotides read TGCGCCAGCAAGACGGAAGAGAACACTGAAGCTTTCTTT.

The rearrangement joins TRBV24-1 to TRBJ1-5; TRBD1 matches at 8 bases. The CDR3 covers 21 residues. Trimming removed 6 bases from V and 2 bases from J; junction bases left unmatched: 23. Germline CDR1 and CDR2: KGHDR and SFDVKD. CDR3 sequence reads: CATSSSWGPQGAGLGNQPQHF. CDR3 DNA: TGTGCCACCAGTTCTTCCTGGGGCCCCCAGGGGGCTGGTCTGGGCAATCAGCCCCAGCATTTT.

This chain links TRBV7-8 with TRBJ1-2; D perhaps matches TRBD1 (5 bases). V lost 1 base to trimming and J lost 6 bases, with 12 bases between them. Germline assignment: CDR1 SGHVS and CDR2 FQNEAQ. There are 14 residues in the CDR3. The CDR3 DNA reads TGTGCCAGCAGCTTAGGGAGGGACGGTAATGGCTACACCTTC. The encoded protein is CASSLGRDGNGYTF.

The J gene is TRBJ1-1, the V gene TRBV6-1; 7 bases line up with TRBD1. The junction had 8 bases not matched to a gene; V was cut back by 4 bases and J by 3 bases. Germline CDR1 and CDR2: MNHNS and SASEGT. The CDR3 covers 15 residues. The CDR3 nucleotides are TGTGCCAGCAGTGGAAGAGGGGGCGGGTACACTGAAGCTTTCTTT. This gives the protein CASSGRGGGYTEAFF.

The V call is TRBV21-1, the J call TRBJ1-5; the table's D call, TRBD1, has no DNA check behind it. TRBV21-1 is a pseudogene segment. The CDR3 totals 19 residues. The CDR3 protein is CASSKNKGQGISGDAPQHF. DNA of the CDR3: TGTGCCAGCAGCAAGAATAAAGGACAAGGTATTTCGGGCGATGCGCCCCAGCATTTT.

V and J are TRBV2 and TRBJ1-1; 10 bases map to TRBD1. The CDR3 is 15 residues long. The germline V gene has CDR1 SNHLY and CDR2 FYNNEI. J gave up 0 bases and V 6 bases, and 4 bases lay outside the gene matches. As DNA, the CDR3 is TGTGCCAGCAGGGACAGGGGGTTCTTGAACACTGAAGCTTTCTTT. It yields the protein CASRDRGFLNTEAFF.

The chain is built from TRBV7-2 and TRBJ2-7; D might be TRBD2 (5 bases). This CDR3 is 15 amino acids long. The V end lost 5 bases, the J end lost 0 bases, and 14 bases lay between the germline ends. Germline CDR1 and CDR2: SGHTA and FQGNSA. CDR3 nucleotide sequence: TGTGCCAGCAGCCCAGGAACTAGGAGCTCCTACGAGCAGTACTTC. It yields the protein CASSPGTRSSYEQYF.

The V and J genes are TRBV25-1 and TRBJ1-5; weak D call: TRBD1 (6 bases). V dropped 5 bases and J dropped 2 bases, with 7 bases sitting between them. The CDR3 length is 13 residues. Germline V gene lookup returns CDR1 MGHDK and CDR2 SYGVNS. In DNA, the CDR3 is TGTGCCAGCAGTCCAGGGGGCAATCAGCCCCAGCATTTT. Amino acids: CASSPGGNQPQHF.

This clonotype has more than one count but fewer than ten. V is TRBV7-9 and J is TRBJ2-2, with D uncertain. Per the germline V gene, CDR1 is SEHNR and CDR2 is FQNEAQ (reference sequence). V was cut by 1 base and J by 1 base, with 4 bases left in between. The CDR3 sequence is 14 residues long. The DNA for the CDR3 is TGTGCCAGCAGCTTAGGCGGGAACACCGGGGAGCTGTTTTTT. Protein sequence: CASSLGGNTGELFF.

The genes are TRBV27 and TRBJ2-2; D may match TRBD1 or TRBD2 (5 bases each). In germline, CDR1 is MNHEY, CDR2 SMNVEV (reference sequence). V dropped 6 bases and J dropped 2 bases, with 16 bases sitting between them. The CDR3 sequence is 16 residues long. CDR3 nucleotides: TGTGCCAGCAGCCAGACCGGGACGGCAAACACCGGGGAGCTGTTTTTT. Its translation is CASSQTGTANTGELFF.

V gene TRBV30 combines with J gene TRBJ2-5; D might be TRBD1 (7 bases). CDR1 GTSNPN and CDR2 SVGIG come from the germline V gene (reference sequence). There are 14 residues in the CDR3. Trimming took off 1 base at V and 5 bases at J, with 14 bases between the two ends. CDR3 nucleotide sequence: TGTGCCTGGAGTGGCCAGGGGGGTTCCGAGACCCAGTACTTC. Translation gives CAWSGQGGSETQYF.

This chain joins TRBV6-1 and TRBJ2-1; D is perhaps TRBD1 (6 bases). Germline loops: CDR1 MNHNS, CDR2 SASEGT. Between the trimmed V and J ends, which lost 6 bases and 6 bases, there was a span of 15 bases. The CDR3 covers 14 residues. The CDR3 is CASSISQGGNEQFF. CDR3 bases: TGTGCCAGCAGCATATCACAAGGGGGCAATGAGCAGTTCTTC.

This clonotype has a handful of counts. The chain couples TRBV27 to TRBJ1-1; 7 nucleotides line up with TRBD1. Germline loops: CDR1 MNHEY, CDR2 SMNVEV (reference sequence). This CDR3 has 14 residues. Unmatched junction bases numbered 4, after V lost 6 bases and J lost 0 bases. CDR3 DNA sequence: TGTGCCAGCAGACCGACAGGGATGAACACTGAAGCTTTCTTT. This translates into CASRPTGMNTEAFF.

The chain is built from TRBV5-4 and TRBJ2-3; 14 nucleotides align to TRBD2. Germline CDR1 SGHNT, CDR2 YYREEE (reference sequence). The CDR3 extends over 16 amino acids. Unmatched junction bases numbered 6, after V lost 4 bases and J lost 5 bases. The CDR3 is CASSLTSGGEIDTQYF. The CDR3 DNA sequence: TGTGCCAGCAGCCTGACTAGCGGGGGGGAAATAGATACGCAGTATTTT.

The rearrangement links TRBV7-2 to TRBJ1-5; the D gene is possibly TRBD1 (5 bases). CDR1 is SGHTA and CDR2 is FQGNSA in the germline V gene. Trimming took 2 bases from V and 3 from J, leaving 8 bases between them. The CDR3 consists of 14 residues. The chain's CDR3 is CASSLQGYNQPQHF. CDR3 DNA: TGTGCCAGCAGCTTACAGGGTTACAATCAGCCCCAGCATTTT.

The V gene is TRBV10-3, the J gene TRBJ1-5; D is perhaps TRBD1 (5 bases). V was cut by 10 bases and J by 0 bases, with 16 bases left in between. Germline assignment: CDR1 ENHRY and CDR2 SYGVKD. This CDR3 spans 15 amino acids. This CDR3 is CASKAGGDSNQPQHF. In DNA form, the CDR3 reads TGTGCCAGCAAGGCGGGGGGAGATAGCAATCAGCCCCAGCATTTT.

The chain uses TRBV18 and TRBJ1-1; tentative D call: TRBD1 (5 bases). The germline V gene encodes CDR1 KGHSH and CDR2 LQKENI. The CDR3 spans 15 residues. The V and J ends lost 5 bases and 2 bases respectively, with 15 bases between them. Here the CDR3 DNA reads TGTGCCAGCTCAAATTTGGGGGATCTTAACACTGAAGCTTTCTTT. Its protein product is CASSNLGDLNTEAFF.

This clonotype has a handful of counts. The gene calls are TRBV19 and TRBJ1-2; unclear D gene. This CDR3 comprises 15 residues. With 5 bases removed from V and 0 bases from J, the gap between germline ends came to 13 bases. Germline loops: CDR1 LNHDA, CDR2 SQIVND (reference sequence). CDR3 loop: CASSWVGQANYGYTF. Here the CDR3 DNA reads TGTGCCAGTAGTTGGGTAGGGCAGGCTAACTATGGCTACACCTTC.

This chain links TRBV6-1 with TRBJ2-7; D ambiguous. Trimming shortened V by 6 bases and J by 3 bases, and 9 bases separated the two germline ends. CDR3 length: 12 residues. The germline gives CDR1 MNHNS, CDR2 SASEGT. The CDR3: CASSPYGYEQYF. The CDR3 DNA follows: TGTGCCAGCAGCCCCTACGGCTACGAGCAGTACTTC.

By its share, this clonotype is medium-sized (0.01 to 0.1%). The CDR3 nucleotides are TGCAGTGCCCAACTAGCGGGGGGCCCTGGCTCCTACGAGCAGTACTTC. Translation: CSAQLAGGPGSYEQYF. The chain has TRBV20-1 and TRBJ2-7, with 12 bases that match TRBD2. The germline V gene has CDR1 DFQATT and CDR2 SNEGSKA (reference sequence). There are 16 residues in the CDR3. V was clipped by 6 bases and J by 0 bases; unmatched bases: 9.

This clonotype is medium-sized (0.01 to 0.1%) in the sample. This chain uses TRBV5-1 with TRBJ1-2, with D hard to call. This CDR3 comprises 13 residues. Germline CDR1 and CDR2: SGHRS and YFSETQ. V shed 1 base and J shed 8 bases, with 12 bases lying between them. Here the CDR3 DNA reads TGCGCCAGCAGCTTGCCCCCGAGGGAAGGCTACACCTTC. This encodes CASSLPPREGYTF.

This clonotype has just one count. The chain uses TRBV20-1 and TRBJ1-2; TRBD1 matches at 11 bases. Trimming cost V 1 base and J 5 bases; bases outside gene matches: 30. This CDR3 comprises 23 residues. The V gene's germline CDR1 is DFQATT and CDR2 SNEGSKA (reference sequence). The CDR3 region is CSARALEPDRGQEIPNLEYGYTF. The CDR3 nucleotides are TGCAGTGCTAGAGCTCTTGAACCGGACAGGGGGCAAGAGATCCCCAATCTTGAATATGGCTACACCTTC.